A selection of T cell receptor beta chains follows, all from one sample in a study of CDR3 diversity in severe acne. TCRdb reanalysed the PCR reads using MiXCR and keeps one entry per CDR3 protein. The sample consists of over 100,000 distinct CDR3 sequences, 45% to 60% of them appearing once. Sequenced: blood. Receptors originate from a male donor with acne. Both conserved end residues are trimmed from each CDR3.

J gene | V gene | CDR3 protein
TRBJ2-5 | TRBV20-1 | SAWGGYPQETQY
TRBJ2-2 | TRBV7-8 | ASSHTGNGELF
TRBJ1-3 | TRBV6-5 | ASSYRENTIY
TRBJ1-6 | TRBV24-1 | AVRDRDDSPLH
TRBJ2-1 | TRBV6-2/TRBV6-3 | ASGYRDNNEQF
TRBJ1-2 | TRBV10-3 | AIGERDRDNYGYT
TRBJ2-1 | TRBV7-9 | ASSSRSGSYNEQF
TRBJ2-3 | TRBV2 | ASSVAGGRADTQY
TRBJ1-2 | TRBV19 | ASTEWTGITDGYT
TRBJ1-6 | TRBV5-1 | ASSPADGALSSPLH
TRBJ1-1 | TRBV7-9 | ARTTFRGGNTEAF
TRBJ1-5 | TRBV28 | ASSSPSASTSNQPQH
TRBJ1-2 | TRBV10-3 | AISSGQGANYGYT
TRBJ2-2 | TRBV20-1 | SATSGRGNTGELF
TRBJ2-5 | TRBV7-8 | ASSPRLGQETQY
TRBJ1-1 | TRBV2 | ASPTSDRTNTEAF
TRBJ1-5 | TRBV7-9 | ASSRTTGEDQPQH
TRBJ2-5 | TRBV2 | ASSESASKTQY
TRBJ1-1 | TRBV9 | ASSSVNTEAF
TRBJ1-1 | TRBV29-1 | SAWDNRNTEAF
TRBJ2-3 | TRBV2 | ASSESGWTDTQY
TRBJ2-7 | TRBV18 | ASSPKGASYEQY